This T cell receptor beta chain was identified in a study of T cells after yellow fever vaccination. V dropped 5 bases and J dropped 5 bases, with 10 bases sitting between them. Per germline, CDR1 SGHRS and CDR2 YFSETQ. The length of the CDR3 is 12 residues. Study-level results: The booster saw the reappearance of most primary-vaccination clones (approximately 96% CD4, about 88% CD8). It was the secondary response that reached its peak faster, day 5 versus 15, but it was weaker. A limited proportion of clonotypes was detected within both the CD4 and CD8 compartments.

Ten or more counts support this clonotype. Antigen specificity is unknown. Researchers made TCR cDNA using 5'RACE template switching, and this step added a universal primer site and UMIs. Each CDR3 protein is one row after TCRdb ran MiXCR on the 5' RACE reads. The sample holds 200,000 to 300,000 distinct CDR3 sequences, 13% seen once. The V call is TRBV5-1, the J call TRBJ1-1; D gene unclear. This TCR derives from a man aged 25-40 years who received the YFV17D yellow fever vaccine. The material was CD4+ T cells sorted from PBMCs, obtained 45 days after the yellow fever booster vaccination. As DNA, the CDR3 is TGCGCCAGCAGTCAGGACGGGACTGAAGCTTTCTTT. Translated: CASSQDGTEAFF.